This T cell receptor beta chain was captured in a study of shared clonotypes between healthy human individuals. Looking at the study overall: Aged 18 to 49, the donors were a couple of women and a few men. Per-donor plates numbered three CD4 naive, three CD4 memory, two CD8 naive and one CD8 memory.

This CDR3 has 14 residues. The V end was cut by 0 bases, the J end by 4 bases, with 7 bases between. Germline assignment: CDR1 SGHDT and CDR2 YYEEEE. Naive-designated CD8 cells lacked CD45RO, were positively enriched for CCR7, and omitted terminally differentiated effector memory CD45RA+ cells. The genomic DNA of each subset was split evenly across several immunoSEQ plates. Some clones are missing from TCRdb's copy, which holds only in-frame ones; the method was immunoSEQ multiplex PCR. The table has approximately 650,000 clones, roughly 95% seen once. Source material: naive CD8+ T cells sorted from blood. The clonotype comes from a woman aged 25 to 39 in good health. The chain joins TRBV5-6 to TRBJ2-2; D might be TRBD1 (5 bases). The CDR3, as DNA: TGTGCCAGCAGCTTGGGACAGATCACCGGGGAGCTGTTTTTT. The encoded protein is CASSLGQITGELFF.